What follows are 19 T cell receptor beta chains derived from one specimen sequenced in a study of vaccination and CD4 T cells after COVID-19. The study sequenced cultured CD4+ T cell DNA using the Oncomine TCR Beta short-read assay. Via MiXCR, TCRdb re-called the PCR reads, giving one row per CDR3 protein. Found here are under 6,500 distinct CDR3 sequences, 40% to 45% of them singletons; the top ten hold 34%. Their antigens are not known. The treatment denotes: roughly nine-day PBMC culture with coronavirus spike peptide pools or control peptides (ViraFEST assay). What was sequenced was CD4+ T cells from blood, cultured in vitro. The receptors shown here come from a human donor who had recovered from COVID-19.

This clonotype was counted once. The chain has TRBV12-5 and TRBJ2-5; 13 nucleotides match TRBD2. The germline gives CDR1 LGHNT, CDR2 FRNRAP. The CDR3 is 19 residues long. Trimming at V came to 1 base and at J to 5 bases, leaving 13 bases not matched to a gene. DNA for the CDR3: TGTGCTAGTGGTTTGGCCCCGAGACTAGCGGGGGGATCTGGTGAGACCCAGTACTTC. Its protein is CASGLAPRLAGGSGETQYF.

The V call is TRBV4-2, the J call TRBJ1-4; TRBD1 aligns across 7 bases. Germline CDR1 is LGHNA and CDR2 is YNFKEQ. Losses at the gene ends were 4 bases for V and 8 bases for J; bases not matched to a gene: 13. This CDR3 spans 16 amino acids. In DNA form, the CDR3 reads TGTGCCAGCAGCCTTGGACTACACAGGGGTCGGGAAAAACTGTTTTTT. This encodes CASSLGLHRGREKLFF.

CDR3 in DNA: TGTGCCAGTAGTAAATTTTGGGACAGGGTCAACTATGGCTACACCTTC. It codes for CASSKFWDRVNYGYTF. The chain couples TRBV19 to TRBJ1-2, with TRBD1 matching over 9 bases. The trim removed 4 bases at V and 2 bases at J, leaving 8 bases unmatched. Germline V gene lookup returns CDR1 LNHDA and CDR2 SQIVND (reference sequence). This CDR3 is built from 16 residues.

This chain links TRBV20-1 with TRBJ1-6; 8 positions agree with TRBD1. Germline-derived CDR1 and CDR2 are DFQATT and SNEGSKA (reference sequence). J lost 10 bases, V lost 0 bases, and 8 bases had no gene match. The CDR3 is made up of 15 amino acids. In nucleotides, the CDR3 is TGCAGTGCTAGAGAACCCGGGACAGGACAGTCACCCCTCCACTTT. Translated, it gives CSAREPGTGQSPLHF.

For the CDR3, the DNA is TGTGCCAGCAGCTTAGGGTGGCCCGGGAAATACCAAGAGACCCAGTACTTC. Encoded protein: CASSLGWPGKYQETQYF. V and J are TRBV7-2 and TRBJ2-5, with D maybe TRBD2 (5 bases). Germline V gene sequence: CDR1 SGHTA, CDR2 FQGNSA. The germline V and J ends were trimmed by 1 base and 0 bases, with 15 bases remaining between them. The CDR3 is 17 residues long.

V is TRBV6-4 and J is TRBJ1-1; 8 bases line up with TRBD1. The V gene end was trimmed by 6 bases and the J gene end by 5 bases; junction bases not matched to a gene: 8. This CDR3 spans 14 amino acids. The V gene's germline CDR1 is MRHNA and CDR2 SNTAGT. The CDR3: CASRNRTGKTEAFF. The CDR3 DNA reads TGTGCCAGCAGAAACCGGACAGGGAAGACTGAAGCTTTCTTT.

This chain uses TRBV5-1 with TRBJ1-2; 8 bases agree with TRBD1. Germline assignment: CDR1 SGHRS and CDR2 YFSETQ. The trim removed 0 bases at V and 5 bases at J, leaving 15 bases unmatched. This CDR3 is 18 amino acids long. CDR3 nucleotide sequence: TGCGCCAGCAGCTTGGGTAACAGGGGGACGTTTGGAGGGTATGGCTACACCTTC. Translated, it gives CASSLGNRGTFGGYGYTF.

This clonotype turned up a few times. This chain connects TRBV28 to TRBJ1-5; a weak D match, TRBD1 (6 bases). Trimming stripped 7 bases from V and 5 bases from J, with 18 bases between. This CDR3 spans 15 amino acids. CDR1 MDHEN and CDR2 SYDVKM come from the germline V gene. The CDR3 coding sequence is TGTGCCAGCACCAAAGGGGGGTTGAGGGATCAGCCCCAGCATTTT. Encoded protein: CASTKGGLRDQPQHF.

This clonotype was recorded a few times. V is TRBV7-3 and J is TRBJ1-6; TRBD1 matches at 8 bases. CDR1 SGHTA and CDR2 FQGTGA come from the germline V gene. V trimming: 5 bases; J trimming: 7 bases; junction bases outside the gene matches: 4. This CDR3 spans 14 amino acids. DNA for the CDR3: TGTGCCAGCAGCCAGACAGGGGTCAATTCACCCCTCCACTTT. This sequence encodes CASSQTGVNSPLHF.

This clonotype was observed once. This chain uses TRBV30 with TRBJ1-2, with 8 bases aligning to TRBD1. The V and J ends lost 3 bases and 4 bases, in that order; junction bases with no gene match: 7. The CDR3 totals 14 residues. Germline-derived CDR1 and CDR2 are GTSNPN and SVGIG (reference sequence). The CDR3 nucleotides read TGTGCCTGGAGAGGACAGGGAAGGATCTATGGCTACACCTTC. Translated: CAWRGQGRIYGYTF.

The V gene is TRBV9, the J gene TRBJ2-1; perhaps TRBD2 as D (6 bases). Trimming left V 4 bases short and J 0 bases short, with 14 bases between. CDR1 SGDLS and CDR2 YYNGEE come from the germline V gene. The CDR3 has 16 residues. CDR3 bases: TGTGCCAGCAGCTTGGTCGGGAGACCCTCCTACAATGAGCAGTTCTTC. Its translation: CASSLVGRPSYNEQFF. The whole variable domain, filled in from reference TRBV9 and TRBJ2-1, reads DSGVTQTPKHLITATGQRVTLRCSPRSGDLSVYWYQQSLDQGLQFLIQYYNGEERAKGNILERFSAQQFPDLHSELNLSSLELGDSALYFCASSLVGRPSYNEQFFGPGTRLTVL.

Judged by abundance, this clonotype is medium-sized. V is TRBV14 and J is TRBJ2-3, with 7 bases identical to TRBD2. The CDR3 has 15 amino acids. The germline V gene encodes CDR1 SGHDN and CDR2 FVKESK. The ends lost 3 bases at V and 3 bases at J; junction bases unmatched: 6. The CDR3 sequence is CASSHHRGGTDTQYF. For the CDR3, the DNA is TGTGCCAGCAGCCATCACCGCGGGGGAACAGATACGCAGTATTTT. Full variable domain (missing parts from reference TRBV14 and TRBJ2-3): EAGVTQFPSHSVIEKGQTVTLRCDPISGHDNLYWYRRVMGKEIKFLLHFVKESKQDESGMPNNRFLAERTGGTYSTLKVQPAELEDSGVYFCASSHHRGGTDTQYFGPGTRLTVL.

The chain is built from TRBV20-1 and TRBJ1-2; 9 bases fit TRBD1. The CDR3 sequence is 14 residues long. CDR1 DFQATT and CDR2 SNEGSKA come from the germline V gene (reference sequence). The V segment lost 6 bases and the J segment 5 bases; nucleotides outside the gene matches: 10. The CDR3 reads CSATTGGSGYGYTF. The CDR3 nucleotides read TGCAGTGCGACTACAGGGGGCAGTGGATATGGCTACACCTTC.

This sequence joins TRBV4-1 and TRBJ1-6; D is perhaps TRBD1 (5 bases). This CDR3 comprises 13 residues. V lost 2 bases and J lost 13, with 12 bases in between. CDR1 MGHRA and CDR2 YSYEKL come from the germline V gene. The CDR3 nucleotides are TGCGCCAGCAGCCAATTGCGGGGGTCCCCCCTCCACTTT. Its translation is CASSQLRGSPLHF.

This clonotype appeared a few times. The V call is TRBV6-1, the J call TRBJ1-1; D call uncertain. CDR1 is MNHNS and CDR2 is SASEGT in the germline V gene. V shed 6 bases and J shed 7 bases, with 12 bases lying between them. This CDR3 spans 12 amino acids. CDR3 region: CASRGQAYEAFF. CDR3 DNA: TGTGCCAGCAGAGGTCAGGCTTATGAAGCTTTCTTT.

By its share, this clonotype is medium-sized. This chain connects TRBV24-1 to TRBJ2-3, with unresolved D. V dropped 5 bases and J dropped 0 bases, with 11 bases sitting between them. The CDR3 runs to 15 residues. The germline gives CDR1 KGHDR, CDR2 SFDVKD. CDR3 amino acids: CATSGARASTDTQYF. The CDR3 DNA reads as TGTGCCACCAGTGGCGCGAGAGCAAGCACAGATACGCAGTATTTT.

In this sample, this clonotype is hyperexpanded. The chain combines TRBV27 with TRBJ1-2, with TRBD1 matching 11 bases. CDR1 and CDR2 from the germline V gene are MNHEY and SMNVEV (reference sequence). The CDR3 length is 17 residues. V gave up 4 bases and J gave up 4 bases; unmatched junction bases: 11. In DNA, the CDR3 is TGTGCCAGCAGTTCATCGGGACAGGGGGAAAGGGGCTATGGCTACACCTTC. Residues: CASSSSGQGERGYGYTF.

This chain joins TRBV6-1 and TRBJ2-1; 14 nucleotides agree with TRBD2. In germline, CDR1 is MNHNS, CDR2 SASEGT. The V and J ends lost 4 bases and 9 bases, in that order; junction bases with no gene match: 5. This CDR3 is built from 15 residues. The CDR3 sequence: CASSGKGLAGAEQFF. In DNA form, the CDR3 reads TGTGCCAGCAGTGGCAAGGGACTAGCGGGAGCTGAGCAGTTCTTC.

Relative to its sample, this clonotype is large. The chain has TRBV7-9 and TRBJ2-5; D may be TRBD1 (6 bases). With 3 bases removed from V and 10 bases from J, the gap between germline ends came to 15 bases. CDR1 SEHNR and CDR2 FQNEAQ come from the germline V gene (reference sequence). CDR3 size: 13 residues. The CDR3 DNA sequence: TGTGCCAGCAGCTTTGGGTCGAGGGGGAGCCAGTACTTC. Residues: CASSFGSRGSQYF.